This T cell receptor (beta chain) was documented in a study of beta chain features in type 1 diabetes. This clone was recorded a few times. Every bit of the isolated RNA underwent reverse transcription, so sequencing read expressed TCRB transcripts. Produced via immunoSEQ multiplex PCR; TCRdb's table is partial and in-frame only. The sample consists of 250,000 to 400,000 clones, 14% of them appearing once. Trimming stripped 0 bases from V and 0 bases from J, with 11 bases between. The CDR3 loop spans 16 amino acids. The germline CDR1 and CDR2 sequences are MNHEY and SVGAGI. Sequenced: central memory CD4+ T cells from blood. The chain couples TRBV6-5 to TRBJ1-2; maybe TRBD1 (6 bases). The TCR was taken from a young man in good health. CDR3 loop: CASSYSIHRANYGYTF. The CDR3 DNA reads TGTGCCAGCAGTTACTCAATCCACAGGGCTAACTATGGCTACACCTTC.